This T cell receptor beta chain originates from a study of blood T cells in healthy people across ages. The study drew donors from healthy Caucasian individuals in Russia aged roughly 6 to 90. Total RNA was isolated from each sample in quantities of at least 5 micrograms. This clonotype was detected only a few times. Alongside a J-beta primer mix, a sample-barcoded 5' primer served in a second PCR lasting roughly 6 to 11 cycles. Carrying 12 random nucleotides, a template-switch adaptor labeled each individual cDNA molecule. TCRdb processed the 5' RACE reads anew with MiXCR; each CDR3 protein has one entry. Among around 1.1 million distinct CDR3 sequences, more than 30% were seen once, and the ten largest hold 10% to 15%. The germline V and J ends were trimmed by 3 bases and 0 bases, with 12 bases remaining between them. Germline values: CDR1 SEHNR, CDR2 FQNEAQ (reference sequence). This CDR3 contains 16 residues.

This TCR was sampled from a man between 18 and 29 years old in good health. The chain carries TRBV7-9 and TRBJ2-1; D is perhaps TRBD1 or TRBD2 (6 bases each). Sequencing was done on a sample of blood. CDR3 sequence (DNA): TGTGCCAGCAGCTTGTTCCCGGGGGCCTCCTACAATGAGCAGTTCTTC. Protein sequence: CASSLFPGASYNEQFF. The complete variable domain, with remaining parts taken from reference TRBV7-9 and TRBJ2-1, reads DTGVSQNPRHKITKRGQNVTFRCDPISEHNRLYWYRQTLGQGPEFLTYFQNEAQLEKSRLLSDRFSAERPKGSFSTLEIQRTEQGDSAMYLCASSLFPGASYNEQFFGPGTRLTVL.